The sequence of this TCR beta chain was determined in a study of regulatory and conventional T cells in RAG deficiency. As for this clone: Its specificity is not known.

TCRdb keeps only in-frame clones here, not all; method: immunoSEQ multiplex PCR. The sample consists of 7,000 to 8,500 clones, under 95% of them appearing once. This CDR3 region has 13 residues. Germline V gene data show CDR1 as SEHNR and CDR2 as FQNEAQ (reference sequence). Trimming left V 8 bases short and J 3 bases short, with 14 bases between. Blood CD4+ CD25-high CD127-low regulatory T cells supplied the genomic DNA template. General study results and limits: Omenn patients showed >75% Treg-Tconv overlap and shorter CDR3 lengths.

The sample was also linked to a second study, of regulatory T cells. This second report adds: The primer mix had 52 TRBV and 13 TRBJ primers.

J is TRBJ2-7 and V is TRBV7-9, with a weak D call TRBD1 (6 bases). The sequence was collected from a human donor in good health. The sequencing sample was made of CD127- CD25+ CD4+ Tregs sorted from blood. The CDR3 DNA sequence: TGTGCCAGCTCAGGGGCTCCGATCTACGAGCAGTACTTC. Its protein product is CASSGAPIYEQYF.